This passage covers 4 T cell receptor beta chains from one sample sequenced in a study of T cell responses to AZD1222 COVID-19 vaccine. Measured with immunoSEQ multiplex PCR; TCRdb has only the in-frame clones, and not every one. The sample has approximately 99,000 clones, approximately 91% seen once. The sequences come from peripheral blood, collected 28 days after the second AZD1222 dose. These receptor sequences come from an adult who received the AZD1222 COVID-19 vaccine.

CDR3 nucleotides: TGTGCCAGTAGCGCGGGATCCTACGAGCAGTACTTC. Amino acid sequence: CASSAGSYEQYF. The chain employs TRBV12-3 or TRBV12-4 and TRBJ2-7; the D gene is possibly TRBD2 (6 bases). The CDR3 extends over 12 amino acids. Trimming cost V 9 bases and J 1 base, with 10 bases left between them.

The CDR3 reads CASSLEGRGADTQYF. DNA of the CDR3: TGTGCCAGCAGCTTAGAGGGACGGGGGGCAGATACGCAGTATTTT. The chain carries TRBV11-2 and TRBJ2-3; 7 nucleotides match TRBD2. This CDR3 contains 15 residues. The germline V gene encodes CDR1 SGHAT and CDR2 FQNNGV. V shed 0 bases, J shed 4 bases, and the junction held 4 bases outside the gene matches.

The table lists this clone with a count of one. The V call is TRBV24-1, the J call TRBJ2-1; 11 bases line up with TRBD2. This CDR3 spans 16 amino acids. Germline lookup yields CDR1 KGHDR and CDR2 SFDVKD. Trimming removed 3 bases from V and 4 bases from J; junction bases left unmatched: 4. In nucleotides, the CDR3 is TGTGCCACCAGTGATGTGACTAGCGGGACTTACAATGAGCAGTTCTTC. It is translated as CATSDVTSGTYNEQFF.

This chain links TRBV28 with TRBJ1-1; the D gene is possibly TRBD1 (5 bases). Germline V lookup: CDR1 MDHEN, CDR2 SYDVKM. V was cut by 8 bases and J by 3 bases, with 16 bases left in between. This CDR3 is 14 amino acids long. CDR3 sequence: CASSQGGRDTEAFF. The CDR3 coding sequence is TGTGCCAGCTCGCAGGGAGGGCGGGACACTGAAGCTTTCTTT.